This TCR beta chain was retrieved from a study of blood T cell repertoires in COVID-19. The overall study: The United States, Italy and Spain were the sources of the acute and convalescent COVID-19 samples. From T cells, B-cell-depleted T cells, or PBMCs came the material, which was cDNA or gDNA.

Per germline, CDR1 MDHEN and CDR2 SYDVKM. This CDR3 has 15 residues. Trimming stripped 3 bases from V and 6 bases from J, with 14 bases between. In the study's own analysis: Estimation of nucleated cell counts relied on the amplification of reference gene primers. Sequencing was performed with immunoSEQ multiplex PCR; in TCRdb, only in-frame clones are kept and a portion is missing. V and J calls and clone size are copied from that table; D and trimming were computed from the DNA. Of 65,000 to 95,000 clones listed, over 75% are singletons. The chain carries TRBV28 and TRBJ2-2, with TRBD2 as a possible D gene (6 bases). The source is a man in his 70s with acute or convalescent COVID-19. The material sequenced was peripheral blood. The CDR3 is CASSFGGVQAGELFF. The CDR3 region has the DNA TGTGCCAGCAGTTTTGGCGGGGTTCAGGCCGGGGAGCTGTTTTTT.